The source of this T cell receptor beta chain is a study of T cell changes during pregnancy in multiple sclerosis. Per the germline V gene, CDR1 is MGHDK and CDR2 is SYGVNS. Trimming shortened V by 3 bases and J by 9 bases, and 12 bases separated the two germline ends. This CDR3 region has 14 residues. The repertoire was sequenced with immunoSEQ multiplex PCR; TCRdb's copy has only in-frame clones and lacks some. The sample records some 70,000 clones, over 75% being singletons. Material: CD4+ T cells from peripheral blood mononuclear cells, obtained in the third trimester of pregnancy. V usage is TRBV25-1 and J usage is TRBJ1-6; TRBD1 is a possible D gene (5 bases). This TCR came from a female donor in good health, enrolled as a control in a pregnancy study. In DNA, the CDR3 is TGTGCCAGCAGTGAGGGGTTGGGGGGTTCACCCCTCCACTTT. It yields the protein CASSEGLGGSPLHF.